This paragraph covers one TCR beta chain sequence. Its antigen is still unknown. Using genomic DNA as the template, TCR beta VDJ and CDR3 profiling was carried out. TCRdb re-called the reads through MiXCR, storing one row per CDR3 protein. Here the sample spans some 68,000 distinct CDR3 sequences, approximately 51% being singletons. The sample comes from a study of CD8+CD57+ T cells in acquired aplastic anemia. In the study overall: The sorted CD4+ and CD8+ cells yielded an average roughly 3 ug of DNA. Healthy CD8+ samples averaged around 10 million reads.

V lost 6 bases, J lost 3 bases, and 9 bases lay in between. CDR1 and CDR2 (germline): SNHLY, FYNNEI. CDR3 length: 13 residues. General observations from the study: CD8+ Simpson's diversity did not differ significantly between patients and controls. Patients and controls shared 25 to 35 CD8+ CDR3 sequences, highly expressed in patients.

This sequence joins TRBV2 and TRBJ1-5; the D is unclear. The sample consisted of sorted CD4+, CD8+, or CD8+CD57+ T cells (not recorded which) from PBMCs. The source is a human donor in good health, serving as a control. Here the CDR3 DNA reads TGTGCCAGCAGACGGACGGACAATCAGCCCCAGCATTTT. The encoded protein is CASRRTDNQPQHF. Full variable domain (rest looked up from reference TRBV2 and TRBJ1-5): EPEVTQTPSHQVTQMGQEVILRCVPISNHLYFYWYRQILGQKVEFLVSFYNNEISEKSEIFDDQFSVERPDGSNFTLKIRSTKLEDSAMYFCASRRTDNQPQHFGDGTRLSIL.